Listed below are T cell receptor beta chains from one sample, sequenced in a study of cytomegalovirus exposure and HLA in healthy donors. Sequenced by immunoSEQ multiplex PCR; TCRdb stores in-frame clones only, minus some. The data show around 62,000 clones, around nine tenths seen once. Sequencing was done on a sample of PBMCs. Receptors were obtained from a woman between 18 and 29 years old in good health and CMV-seronegative. Each CDR3 is given with its conserved first and last residue. D genes are given only for firm matches. Clone size, where shown, is once, few, many, or a class for clones that have expanded.

abundance	d_gene	v_gene	j_gene	CDR3aa	CDR3nt
NA	NA	TRBV30	TRBJ2-1	CAWSVGAGGYNEQFF	TGTGCCTGGAGTGTAGGAGCAGGGGGGTACAATGAGCAGTTCTTC
NA	NA	TRBV6-1	TRBJ2-3	CASSEVGASDTQYF	TGTGCCAGCAGTGAAGTGGGGGCATCAGATACGCAGTATTTT
NA	NA	TRBV6-1	TRBJ2-7	CASRRQATTYEQYF	TGTGCCAGCAGGAGACAGGCGACTACCTACGAGCAGTACTTC
NA	TRBD1	TRBV10-2	TRBJ1-2	CASSEPGTGQGYTF	TGCGCCAGCAGTGAGCCGGGGACAGGGCAAGGCTACACCTTC
NA	NA	TRBV11-3	TRBJ2-2	CASSFRAGTGELFF	TGTGCCAGCAGCTTCAGAGCGGGCACCGGGGAGCTGTTTTTT
NA	NA	TRBV6-1	TRBJ2-2	CASRRGGENTGELFF	TGTGCCAGCAGGAGGGGCGGGGAAAACACCGGGGAGCTGTTTTTT
once	TRBD1	TRBV19	TRBJ1-5	CASSTGTGNQPQHF	TGTGCCAGTAGTACCGGGACAGGGAATCAGCCCCAGCATTTT
NA	TRBD2	TRBV4-1	TRBJ2-2	CASSLVFLAGGPRTGELFF	TGCGCCAGCAGCCTTGTTTTCCTAGCGGGAGGGCCCCGGACCGGGGAGCTGTTTTTT
NA	TRBD1	TRBV27	TRBJ2-7	CASSLLGQVGEQYF	TGTGCCAGCAGTTTATTGGGACAGGTTGGAGAGCAGTACTTC
NA	TRBD2	TRBV6-4	TRBJ2-3	CASSGGAGLAGVDTQYF	TGTGCCAGCAGTGGTGGCGCGGGACTAGCGGGGGTAGATACGCAGTATTTT
NA	NA	TRBV5-4	TRBJ2-1	CASSLPPWRGASYNEQFF	TGTGCCAGCAGCTTGCCACCCTGGCGGGGAGCCTCCTACAATGAGCAGTTCTTC
NA	NA	TRBV7-3	TRBJ2-3	CASSLMGALGDTQYF	TGTGCCAGCAGCTTAATGGGGGCCCTTGGAGATACGCAGTATTTT
NA	TRBD1	TRBV5-5	TRBJ1-4	CASSSRPGQGIFNEKLFF	TGTGCCAGCAGCTCTAGACCGGGACAGGGGATTTTTAATGAAAAACTGTTTTTT
NA	TRBD1	TRBV5-1	TRBJ2-1	CASSLTQGGHEQFF	TGCGCCAGCAGCTTGACACAGGGGGGACATGAGCAGTTCTTC
NA	NA	TRBV27	TRBJ1-2	CASSLYWGGGYTF	TGTGCCAGCAGTTTATATTGGGGGGGCGGCTACACCTTC
NA	TRBD2	TRBV5-1	TRBJ2-5	CASSLSPSGGQETQYF	TGCGCCAGCAGCTTGTCGCCTAGCGGGGGCCAAGAGACCCAGTACTTC
NA	TRBD1	TRBV29-1	TRBJ1-1	CSVRQYQGAEAFF	TGCAGCGTCCGACAGTATCAGGGGGCTGAAGCTTTCTTT
NA	TRBD1	TRBV7-2	TRBJ1-2	CASSRRTGGDDGYTF	TGTGCCAGCAGCCGGAGGACAGGGGGCGACGATGGCTACACCTTC
NA	TRBD1	TRBV7-3	TRBJ1-1	CASSLTGSKITEAFF	TGTGCCAGCAGCTTGACAGGGTCCAAGATAACTGAAGCTTTCTTT
NA	NA	TRBV18	TRBJ2-5	CASSPSTQETQYF	TGTGCCAGCTCACCATCGACACAAGAGACCCAGTACTTC
NA	TRBD2	TRBV27	TRBJ2-5	CASSLLSGGIRETQYF	TGTGCCAGCAGTTTACTTAGCGGGGGAATTCGGGAGACCCAGTACTTC
once	TRBD1	TRBV19	TRBJ2-5	CASSITGVETQYF	TGTGCCAGTAGTATTACAGGGGTGGAGACCCAGTACTTC
once	NA	TRBV7-9	TRBJ2-5	CASSRTGNLGETQYF	TGTGCCAGCAGCCGTACAGGGAATTTAGGCGAGACCCAGTACTTC
few	NA	TRBV7-8	TRBJ2-7	CASTHDRNSYEQYF	TGTGCCAGCACCCACGACAGGAACTCCTACGAGCAGTACTTC
NA	NA	TRBV27	TRBJ1-5	CASGKVGAGNQPQHF	TGTGCCAGCGGGAAAGTGGGGGCAGGGAATCAGCCCCAGCATTTT
NA	TRBD2	TRBV13	TRBJ2-1	CASSRNLAGEYYNEQFF	TGTGCCAGCAGCCGAAATCTAGCGGGGGAATACTACAATGAGCAGTTCTTC
NA	TRBD2	TRBV5-1	TRBJ2-5	CASSFVREGGETQYF	TGCGCCAGCAGCTTCGTCCGGGAGGGCGGAGAGACCCAGTACTTC
NA	TRBD2	TRBV7-2	TRBJ2-5	CASSLGAGSPETQYF	TGTGCCAGCAGCTTAGGAGCGGGGTCCCCAGAGACCCAGTACTTC
NA	TRBD1	TRBV19	TRBJ1-4	CASREVGQGYGKLFF	TGTGCCAGTAGGGAAGTTGGACAGGGATACGGAAAACTGTTTTTT
NA	TRBD1	TRBV7-2	TRBJ1-4	CASSPQGVHEKLFF	TGTGCCAGCAGCCCACAGGGGGTCCATGAAAAACTGTTTTTT
NA	NA	TRBV18	TRBJ2-5	CASSPNKNQETQYF	TGTGCCAGCTCACCAAACAAAAATCAAGAGACCCAGTACTTC
NA	NA	TRBV5-4	TRBJ1-1	CASSLHTGSTEAFF	TGTGCCAGCAGTCTCCATACGGGAAGCACTGAAGCTTTCTTT